This T cell receptor (beta chain) was captured by sequencing in a study of blood T cells in healthy people across ages. Together with a sample-barcoded 5' primer, a J-beta primer mix was included in a second PCR lasting roughly 6 to 12 cycles. TCRdb re-called the 5' RACE reads through MiXCR, storing one row per CDR3 protein. The sample gives approximately 350,000 distinct CDR3 sequences, approximately 52% of which show up once; under 65% is in the top ten. J was trimmed by 4 bases and V by 6 bases; bases with no gene match: 9. The CDR3 consists of 15 residues. The germline CDR1 and CDR2 sequences are MNHNY and SVGAGI (reference sequence).

Sequences were obtained from blood. This chain joins TRBV6-6 and TRBJ2-7; 10 nucleotides line up with TRBD1. This sequence originates from a man aged 60-69 years in good health. The DNA of the CDR3 is TGTGCCAGCAGCGAGACCGGGACAGGGGATTACGAGCAGTACTTC. Encoded protein: CASSETGTGDYEQYF.